Listed here is a single T cell receptor (beta chain). The antigen is not known. This sample was taken from a study of blood T cells in healthy people across ages. Primers used in a second PCR of roughly 7 to 11 cycles were a sample-barcoded 5' primer and a J-beta primer mix. MiXCR, run by TCRdb on the 5' RACE reads, gives a single entry per CDR3 protein. The sample holds 750,000 to 950,000 distinct CDR3 sequences; 20% to 30% are singletons and the top ten take over 2.5%. The authors isolated at least 7 million PBMCs per sample. CDR3 length: 17 amino acids. Germline V gene data show CDR1 as SGHTA and CDR2 as FQGNSA. With 0 bases removed from V and 4 bases from J, the gap between germline ends came to 18 bases. Study-wide findings and caveats: A roughly linear age-dependent decrease characterized TCR beta diversity per million T cells.

Separately, the same data were catalogued under a study of T cells of mothers and their children. As that study records: Added by the second PCR's M1S primer were sample barcodes and 2-4 random nucleotides.

The sample consisted of blood. The chain has TRBV7-2 and TRBJ1-2, with D hard to call. This TCR derives from a boy aged 10-17 years in good health. In nucleotides, the CDR3 is TGTGCCAGCAGCTTAGCCCCGATTATTGCAGGCACCTATGGCTACACCTTC. Its protein is CASSLAPIIAGTYGYTF. Supplemented by reference TRBV7-2 and TRBJ1-2, the full variable domain reads GAGVSQSPSNKVTEKGKDVELRCDPISGHTALYWYRQSLGQGLEFLIYFQGNSAPDKSGLPSDRFSAERTGGSVSTLTIQRTQQEDSAVYLCASSLAPIIAGTYGYTFGSGTRLTVV.